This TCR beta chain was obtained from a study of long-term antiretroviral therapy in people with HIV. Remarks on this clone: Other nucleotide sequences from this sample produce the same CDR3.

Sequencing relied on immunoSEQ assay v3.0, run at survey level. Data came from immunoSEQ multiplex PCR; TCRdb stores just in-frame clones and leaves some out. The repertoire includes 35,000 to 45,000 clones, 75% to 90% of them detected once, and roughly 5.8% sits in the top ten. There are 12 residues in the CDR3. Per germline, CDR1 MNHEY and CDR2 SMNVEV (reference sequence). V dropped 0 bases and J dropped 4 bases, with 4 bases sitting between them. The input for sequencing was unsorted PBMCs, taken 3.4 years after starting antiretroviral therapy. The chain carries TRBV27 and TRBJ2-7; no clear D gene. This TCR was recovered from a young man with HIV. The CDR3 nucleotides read TGTGCCAGCAGTTTATCAGGGTACGAGCAGTACTTC. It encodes CASSLSGYEQYF.